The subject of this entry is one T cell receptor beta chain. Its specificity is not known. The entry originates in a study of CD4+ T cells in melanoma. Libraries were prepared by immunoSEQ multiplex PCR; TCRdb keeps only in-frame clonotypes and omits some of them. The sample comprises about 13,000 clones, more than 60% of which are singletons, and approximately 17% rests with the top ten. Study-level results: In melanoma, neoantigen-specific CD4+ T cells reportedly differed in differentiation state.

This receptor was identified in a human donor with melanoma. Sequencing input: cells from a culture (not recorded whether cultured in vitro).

CDR3 sequence: CASSLRDGPYGYTF. In DNA, the CDR3 is TGTGCCAGCAGCTTGCGAGACGGACCCTATGGCTACACCTTC. The V call is TRBV7-9, the J call TRBJ1-2; D gene uncertain. With 3 bases removed from V and 4 bases from J, the gap between germline ends came to 12 bases. The V gene's germline CDR1 is SEHNR and CDR2 FQNEAQ (reference sequence). This CDR3 spans 14 amino acids. The variable domain in full, with the rest retrieved from reference TRBV7-9 and TRBJ1-2, is DTGVSQNPRHKITKRGQNVTFRCDPISEHNRLYWYRQTLGQGPEFLTYFQNEAQLEKSRLLSDRFSAERPKGSFSTLEIQRTEQGDSAMYLCASSLRDGPYGYTFGSGTRLTVV.